This T cell receptor beta chain stems from a study of cytomegalovirus exposure and HLA in healthy donors. Across the study: Most genotyped donors, 65% to 85% of fewer than 400, had Caucasian-associated genetic ancestry. Study-level points and caveats: The study put some 150 TCR beta chains on its list as cytomegalovirus-associated. Later analysis identified several of the most significant clusters that appeared linked to common viral pathogens.

Use of 60 Vbeta and 13 Jbeta primers characterized the PCR. Generated by immunoSEQ multiplex PCR, the TCRdb table keeps only in-frame clones and is missing some. The sample has approximately 59,000 clones, 68% seen once. The CDR3 runs to 13 residues. In germline, CDR1 is MNHEY, CDR2 SVGAGI. V lost 8 bases and J lost 5, with 15 bases in between. About this clone: The antigen remains unidentified.

This sequence was found in a man between 35 and 55 years old in good health and CMV-seropositive. Material for sequencing was PBMCs. The chain joins TRBV6-5 to TRBJ1-1, with D perhaps matching TRBD1 (5 bases). The CDR3 DNA reads TGTGCCAGCCTTCCCGGGGGGACGACTGAAGCTTTCTTT. Its protein is CASLPGGTTEAFF.